What follows are 12 T cell receptor beta chains derived from one specimen sequenced in a study of blood T cell repertoires in COVID-19. Measured with immunoSEQ multiplex PCR; TCRdb has only the in-frame clones, and not every one. The sample records fewer than 150,000 clones, around nine tenths being singletons. Source material: peripheral blood. Source of these receptors: a man aged 50-60 years with active or convalescent COVID-19.

The V call is TRBV4-1, the J call TRBJ1-4; TRBD1 agrees at 9 bases. Germline V gene data show CDR1 as MGHRA and CDR2 as YSYEKL. V was pared by 3 bases and J by 2 bases, with 7 bases of the junction left unmatched. CDR3 length equals 17 residues. CDR3 coding DNA: TGCGCCAGCAGCCAGGGACAGGGAGGGACGACTAATGAAAAACTGTTTTTT. Translated: CASSQGQGGTTNEKLFF.

The chain links TRBV29-1 to TRBJ2-3, with 8 bases identical to TRBD1. Germline CDR1 is SQVTM and CDR2 is ANQGSEA. This CDR3 spans 13 amino acids. V shed 6 bases and J 4 bases; nucleotides not matched to a gene: 6. CDR3 sequence (DNA): TGCAGCGTCCCAGGACAGGGCGCAGATACGCAGTATTTT. As protein: CSVPGQGADTQYF.

This clone was detected once. The V and J genes are TRBV7-9 and TRBJ2-3; D may be TRBD1 (6 bases). V lost 5 bases to trimming and J lost 4 bases, with 7 bases between them. Germline CDR1 and CDR2: SEHNR and FQNEAQ (reference sequence). CDR3 length: 12 residues. For the CDR3, the DNA is TGTGCCAGCAGCCCAGGGGCAGATACGCAGTATTTT. Residues: CASSPGADTQYF.

The chain recombines TRBV28 with TRBJ2-7; 7 positions agree with TRBD2. Germline V gene data show CDR1 as MDHEN and CDR2 as SYDVKM. Trimming removed 5 bases from V and 2 bases from J; junction bases left unmatched: 6. The CDR3 is 14 residues long. CDR3 protein: CASSGGGFTYEQYF. DNA of the CDR3: TGTGCCAGCAGTGGGGGAGGGTTCACCTACGAGCAGTACTTC.

The chain couples TRBV7-3 to TRBJ1-1; D may be TRBD1 (5 bases). The CDR3 runs 15 residues. V was clipped by 3 bases and J by 1 base, with 12 bases between them. Germline CDR1 SGHTA, CDR2 FQGTGA. The DNA for the CDR3 is TGTGCCAGCAGCTTGACGGACATATCGAACACTGAAGCTTTCTTT. Translated, it gives CASSLTDISNTEAFF. Drawing the rest from reference TRBV7-3 and TRBJ1-1, the complete variable domain is GAGVSQTPSNKVTEKGKYVELRCDPISGHTALYWYRQSLGQGPEFLIYFQGTGAADDSGLPNDRFFAVRPEGSVSTLKIQRTERGDSAVYLCASSLTDISNTEAFFGQGTRLTVV.

As DNA, the CDR3 is TGTGCCACAGCGATCACAGATACGCAGTATTTT. This gives the protein CATAITDTQYF. The gene calls are TRBV24-1 and TRBJ2-3; D remains unclear. The CDR3 is 11 amino acids. Germline assignment: CDR1 KGHDR and CDR2 SFDVKD. V shed 10 bases and J shed 2 bases, with 6 bases lying between them.

The V gene is TRBV18, the J gene TRBJ1-3, with 7 bases aligning to TRBD1. With 1 base clipped from V and 2 bases from J, the junction kept 2 bases outside the gene matches. Looked up from germline, CDR1 is KGHSH and CDR2 is LQKENI. The CDR3 consists of 15 residues. The chain's CDR3 is CASSPQGAAGNTIYF. Here the CDR3 DNA reads TGTGCCAGCTCACCACAGGGGGCAGCTGGAAACACCATATATTTT. The full variable domain, with the rest looked up from reference TRBV18 and TRBJ1-3, is NAGVMQNPRHLVRRRGQEARLRCSPMKGHSHVYWYRQLPEEGLKFMVYLQKENIIDESGMPKERFSAEFPKEGPSILRIQQVVRGDSAAYFCASSPQGAAGNTIYFGEGSWLTVV.

The V gene is TRBV6-6, the J gene TRBJ2-7; a possible D gene is TRBD2 (5 bases). This CDR3 region has 12 residues. With 4 bases removed from V and 5 bases from J, the gap between germline ends came to 9 bases. The germline CDR1 and CDR2 sequences are MNHNY and SVGAGI (reference sequence). The CDR3 region is CASSSRENEQYF. DNA of the CDR3: TGTGCCAGCAGTTCCCGGGAAAACGAGCAGTACTTC.

The gene calls are TRBV7-2 and TRBJ2-2, with D perhaps matching TRBD2 (6 bases). Per germline, CDR1 SGHTA and CDR2 FQGNSA. The CDR3 has 14 residues. Trimming took 4 bases from V and 7 from J, leaving 13 bases between them. The CDR3 reads CASSSGLPGGELFF. The CDR3 nucleotides read TGTGCCAGCAGCTCGGGACTCCCCGGCGGGGAGCTGTTTTTT.

V and J are TRBV11-2 and TRBJ2-7, with TRBD1 matching 11 bases. The V segment lost 5 bases and the J segment 6 bases; nucleotides outside the gene matches: 6. CDR1 and CDR2 (germline): SGHAT, FQNNGV. The CDR3 runs 14 residues. The CDR3 nucleotides are TGTGCCAGCAGCGCCGGGACAGGGGGTGGCGAGCAGTACTTC. The encoded protein is CASSAGTGGGEQYF.

This rearrangement joins TRBV28 to TRBJ1-2, with 8 positions matching TRBD1. With 6 bases clipped from V and 7 bases from J, the junction kept 10 bases outside the gene matches. CDR1 and CDR2 from the germline V gene are MDHEN and SYDVKM. The CDR3 consists of 14 residues. The CDR3: CASSMGQATGGYTF. The CDR3 DNA is TGTGCCAGCAGCATGGGACAGGCCACGGGTGGCTACACCTTC.

CDR3 nucleotides: TGTGCCACCAGCGTTTCACCGGGATCCTACAATGAGCAGTTCTTC. Encoded protein: CATSVSPGSYNEQFF. The V gene is TRBV15, the J gene TRBJ2-1; TRBD2 might be the D (5 bases). The CDR3 totals 15 residues. Trimming removed 5 bases at V and 1 base at J, with 12 bases between. The germline gives CDR1 LNHNV, CDR2 YYDKDF (reference sequence).